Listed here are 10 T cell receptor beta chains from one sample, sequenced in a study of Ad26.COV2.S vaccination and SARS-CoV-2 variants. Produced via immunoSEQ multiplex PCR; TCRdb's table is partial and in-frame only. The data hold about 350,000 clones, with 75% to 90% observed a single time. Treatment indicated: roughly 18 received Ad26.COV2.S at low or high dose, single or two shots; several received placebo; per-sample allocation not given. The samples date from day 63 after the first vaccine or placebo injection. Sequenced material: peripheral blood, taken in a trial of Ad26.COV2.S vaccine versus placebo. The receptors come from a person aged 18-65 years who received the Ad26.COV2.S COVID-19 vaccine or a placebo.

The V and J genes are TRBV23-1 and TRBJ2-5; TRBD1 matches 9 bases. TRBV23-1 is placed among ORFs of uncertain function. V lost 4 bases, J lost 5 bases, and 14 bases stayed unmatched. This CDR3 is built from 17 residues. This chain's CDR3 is CASSPPARGQGKETQYF. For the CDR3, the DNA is TGCGCCAGCAGTCCCCCAGCGAGGGGACAGGGAAAGGAGACCCAGTACTTC.

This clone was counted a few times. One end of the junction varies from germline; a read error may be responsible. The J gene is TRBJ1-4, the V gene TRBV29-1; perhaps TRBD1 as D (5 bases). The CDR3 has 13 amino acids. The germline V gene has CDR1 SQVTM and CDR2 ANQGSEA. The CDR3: CSVQEGVKEKLFF. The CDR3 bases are TGCAGCGTTCAAGAAGGGGTAAAAGAAAAACTGTTTTTT.

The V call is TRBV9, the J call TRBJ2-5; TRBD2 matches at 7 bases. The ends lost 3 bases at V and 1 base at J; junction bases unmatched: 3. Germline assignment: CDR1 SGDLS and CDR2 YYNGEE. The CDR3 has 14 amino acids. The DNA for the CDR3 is TGTGCCAGCAGCGCCGGGACTATCCAAGAGACCCAGTACTTC. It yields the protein CASSAGTIQETQYF.

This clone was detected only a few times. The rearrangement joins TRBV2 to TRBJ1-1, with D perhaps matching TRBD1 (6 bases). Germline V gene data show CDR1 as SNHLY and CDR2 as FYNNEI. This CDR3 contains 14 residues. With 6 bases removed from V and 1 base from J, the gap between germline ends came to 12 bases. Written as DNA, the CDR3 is TGTGCCAGCAGACGGACAGAGTCGAACACTGAAGCTTTCTTT. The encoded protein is CASRRTESNTEAFF.

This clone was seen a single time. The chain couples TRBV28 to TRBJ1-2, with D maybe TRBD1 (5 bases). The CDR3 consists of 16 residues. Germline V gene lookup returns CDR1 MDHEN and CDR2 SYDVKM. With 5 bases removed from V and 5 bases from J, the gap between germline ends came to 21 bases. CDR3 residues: CASSPYPGREFYGYTF. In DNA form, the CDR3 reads TGTGCCAGCAGTCCGTATCCGGGACGGGAATTTTATGGCTACACCTTC.

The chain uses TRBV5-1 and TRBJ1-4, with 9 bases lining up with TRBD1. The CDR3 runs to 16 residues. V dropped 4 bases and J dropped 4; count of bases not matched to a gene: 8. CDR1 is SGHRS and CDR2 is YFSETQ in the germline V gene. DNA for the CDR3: TGCGCCAGCAGCCCGGACCCGGGACAGGGTAATGAAAAACTGTTTTTT. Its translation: CASSPDPGQGNEKLFF.

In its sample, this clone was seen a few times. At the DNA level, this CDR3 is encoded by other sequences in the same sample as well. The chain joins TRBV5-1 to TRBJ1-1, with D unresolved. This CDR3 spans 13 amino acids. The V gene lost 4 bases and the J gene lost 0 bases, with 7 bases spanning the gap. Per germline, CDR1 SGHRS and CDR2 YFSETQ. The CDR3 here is CASSRTLNTEAFF. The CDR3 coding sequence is TGCGCCAGCAGCAGAACACTGAACACTGAAGCTTTCTTT.

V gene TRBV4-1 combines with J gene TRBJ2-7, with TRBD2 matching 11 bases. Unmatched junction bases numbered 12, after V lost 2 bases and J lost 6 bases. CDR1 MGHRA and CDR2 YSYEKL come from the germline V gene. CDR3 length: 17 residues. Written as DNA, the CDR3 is TGCGCCAGCAGCCAAACCATTAGCGGGGGGGCCGGCAGCGAGCAGTACTTC. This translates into CASSQTISGGAGSEQYF.

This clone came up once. The CDR3 reads CASSSWDRAQAVPGELFF. CDR3 sequence (DNA): TGTGCCAGCAGTTCCTGGGACAGGGCGCAGGCAGTGCCCGGGGAGCTGTTTTTT. The chain has TRBV28 and TRBJ2-2; 9 positions agree with TRBD1. With 4 bases clipped from V and 6 bases from J, the junction kept 15 bases outside the gene matches. The CDR3 spans 18 residues. Germline-derived CDR1 and CDR2 are MDHEN and SYDVKM.

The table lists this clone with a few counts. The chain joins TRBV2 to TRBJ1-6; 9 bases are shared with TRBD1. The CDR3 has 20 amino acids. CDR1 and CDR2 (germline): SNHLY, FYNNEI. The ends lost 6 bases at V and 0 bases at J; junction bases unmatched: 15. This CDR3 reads CASRDRGYIPISSYNSPLHF. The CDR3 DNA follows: TGTGCCAGCAGGGACAGGGGATATATCCCGATAAGCTCCTATAATTCACCCCTCCACTTT.